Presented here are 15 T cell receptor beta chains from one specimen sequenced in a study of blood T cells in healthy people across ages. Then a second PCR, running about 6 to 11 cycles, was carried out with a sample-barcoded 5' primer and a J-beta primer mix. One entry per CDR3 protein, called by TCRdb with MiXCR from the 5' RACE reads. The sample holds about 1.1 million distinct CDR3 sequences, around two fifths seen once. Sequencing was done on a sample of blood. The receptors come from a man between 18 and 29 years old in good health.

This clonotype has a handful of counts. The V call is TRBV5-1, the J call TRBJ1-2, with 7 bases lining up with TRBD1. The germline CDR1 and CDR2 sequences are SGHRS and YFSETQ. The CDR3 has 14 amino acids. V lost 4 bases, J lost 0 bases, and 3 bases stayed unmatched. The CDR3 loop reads CASSARGPNYGYTF. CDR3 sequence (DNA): TGCGCCAGCAGCGCTAGGGGGCCTAACTATGGCTACACCTTC.

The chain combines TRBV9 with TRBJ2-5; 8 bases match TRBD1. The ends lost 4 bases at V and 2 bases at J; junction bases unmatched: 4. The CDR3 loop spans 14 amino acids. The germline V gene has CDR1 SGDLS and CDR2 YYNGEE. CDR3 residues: CASSRRDRQETQYF. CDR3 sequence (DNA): TGTGCCAGCAGCAGACGGGACAGGCAAGAGACCCAGTACTTC.

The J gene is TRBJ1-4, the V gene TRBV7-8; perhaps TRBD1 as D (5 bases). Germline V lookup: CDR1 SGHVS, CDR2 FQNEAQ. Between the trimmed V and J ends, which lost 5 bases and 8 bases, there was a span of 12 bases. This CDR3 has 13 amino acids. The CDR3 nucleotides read TGTGCCAGCAGCCTGAACAAGGGGGAAAAACTGTTTTTT. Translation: CASSLNKGEKLFF.

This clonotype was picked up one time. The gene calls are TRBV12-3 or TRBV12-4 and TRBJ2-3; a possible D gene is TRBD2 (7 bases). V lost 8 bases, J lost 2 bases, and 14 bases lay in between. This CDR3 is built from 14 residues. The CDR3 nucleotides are TGTGCCAGCTCGGGGGGCCTATTCACAGATACGCAGTATTTT. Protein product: CASSGGLFTDTQYF.

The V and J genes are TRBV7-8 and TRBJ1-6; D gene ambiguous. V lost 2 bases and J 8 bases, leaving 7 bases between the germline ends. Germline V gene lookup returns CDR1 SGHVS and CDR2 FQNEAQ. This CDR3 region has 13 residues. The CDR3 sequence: CASSLSPYSPLHF. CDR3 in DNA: TGTGCCAGCAGCTTAAGTCCGTATTCACCCCTCCACTTT.

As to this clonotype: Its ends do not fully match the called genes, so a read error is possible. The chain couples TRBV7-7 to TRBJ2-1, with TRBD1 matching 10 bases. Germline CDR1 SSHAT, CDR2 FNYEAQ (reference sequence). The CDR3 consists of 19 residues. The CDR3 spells CASSSTLFRTGGINNEQFF. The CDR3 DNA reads TGTGCTAGCAGCTCGACGCTATTCCGGACAGGGGGAATAAACAATGAGCAGTTCTTC. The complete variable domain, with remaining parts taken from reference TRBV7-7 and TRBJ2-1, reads GAGVSQSPRYKVTKRGQDVTLRCDPISSHATLYWYQQALGQGPEFLTYFNYEAQPDKSGLPSDRFSAERPEGSISTLTIQRTEQRDSAMYRCASSSTLFRTGGINNEQFFGPGTRLTVL.

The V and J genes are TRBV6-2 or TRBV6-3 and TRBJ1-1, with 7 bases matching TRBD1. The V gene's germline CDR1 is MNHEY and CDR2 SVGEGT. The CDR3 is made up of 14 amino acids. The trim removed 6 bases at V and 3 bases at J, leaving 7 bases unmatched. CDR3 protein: CASREGQWDTEAFF. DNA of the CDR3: TGTGCCAGCAGGGAGGGACAGTGGGACACTGAAGCTTTCTTT.

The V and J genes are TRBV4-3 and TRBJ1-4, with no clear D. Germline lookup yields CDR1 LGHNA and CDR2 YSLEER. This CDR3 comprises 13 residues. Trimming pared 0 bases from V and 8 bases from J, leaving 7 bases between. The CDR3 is CASSQEAEEKLFF. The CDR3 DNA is TGCGCCAGCAGCCAAGAGGCGGAGGAAAAACTGTTTTTT.

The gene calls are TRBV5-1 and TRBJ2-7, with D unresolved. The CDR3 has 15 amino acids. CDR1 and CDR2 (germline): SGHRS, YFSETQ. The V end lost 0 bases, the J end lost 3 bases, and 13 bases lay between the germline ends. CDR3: CASSLEPPTNYEQYF. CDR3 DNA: TGCGCCAGCAGCTTGGAACCACCTACCAACTACGAGCAGTACTTC.

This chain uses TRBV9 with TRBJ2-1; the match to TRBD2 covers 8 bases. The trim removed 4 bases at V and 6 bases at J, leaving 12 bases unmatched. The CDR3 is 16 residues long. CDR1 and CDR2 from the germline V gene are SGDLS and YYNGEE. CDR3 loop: CASSFQRGGSINEQFF. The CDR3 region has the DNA TGTGCCAGCAGCTTCCAACGGGGGGGAAGCATCAATGAGCAGTTCTTC. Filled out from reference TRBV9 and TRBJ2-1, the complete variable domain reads DSGVTQTPKHLITATGQRVTLRCSPRSGDLSVYWYQQSLDQGLQFLIQYYNGEERAKGNILERFSAQQFPDLHSELNLSSLELGDSALYFCASSFQRGGSINEQFFGPGTRLTVL.

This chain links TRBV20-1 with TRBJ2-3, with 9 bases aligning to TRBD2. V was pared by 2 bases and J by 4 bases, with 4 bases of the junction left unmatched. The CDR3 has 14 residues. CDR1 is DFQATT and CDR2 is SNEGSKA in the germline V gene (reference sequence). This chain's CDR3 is CSARLGGGADTQYF. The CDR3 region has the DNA TGCAGTGCTAGACTCGGCGGGGGGGCAGATACGCAGTATTTT.

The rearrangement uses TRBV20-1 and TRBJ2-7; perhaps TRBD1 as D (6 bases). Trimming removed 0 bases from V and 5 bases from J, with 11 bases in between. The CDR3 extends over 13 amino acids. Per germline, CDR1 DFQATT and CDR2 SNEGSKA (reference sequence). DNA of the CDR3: TGCAGTGCTAGAGACTTACAGGGCCACGAGCAGTACTTC. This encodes CSARDLQGHEQYF.

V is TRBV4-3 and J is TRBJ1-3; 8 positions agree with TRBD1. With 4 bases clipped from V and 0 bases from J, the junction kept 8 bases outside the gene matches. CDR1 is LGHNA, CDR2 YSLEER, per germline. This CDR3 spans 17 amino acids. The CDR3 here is CASSPRQGTYSGNTIYF. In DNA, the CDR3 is TGCGCCAGCAGCCCCAGACAGGGGACCTACTCTGGAAACACCATATATTTT.

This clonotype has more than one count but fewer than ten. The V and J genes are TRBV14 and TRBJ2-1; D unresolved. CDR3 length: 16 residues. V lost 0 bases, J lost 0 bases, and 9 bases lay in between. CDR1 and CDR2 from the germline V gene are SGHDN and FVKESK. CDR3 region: CASSQEGDTSYNEQFF. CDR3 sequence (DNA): TGTGCCAGCAGCCAAGAAGGAGACACCTCCTACAATGAGCAGTTCTTC.

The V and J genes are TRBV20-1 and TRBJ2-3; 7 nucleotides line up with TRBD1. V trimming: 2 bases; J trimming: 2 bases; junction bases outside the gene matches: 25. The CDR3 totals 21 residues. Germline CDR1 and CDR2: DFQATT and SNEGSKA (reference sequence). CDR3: CSARRAKTLSSGTDTTDTQYF. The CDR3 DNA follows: TGCAGTGCTAGACGCGCTAAGACCCTCTCCTCCGGGACAGATACCACAGATACGCAGTATTTT.